This TCR beta chain was found in a study of blood T cell repertoires in COVID-19. On the study more broadly: The analysed material was cDNA or gDNA that came from T cells, B-cell-depleted T cells, or PBMCs.

As handled by the study authors: Estimation of nucleated cell counts relied on the amplification of reference gene primers. Repertoires were generated with immunoSEQ multiplex PCR, while TCRdb's copy carries only in-frame clones and drops some. V and J calls and clone size are given by that table; D and trimming were obtained from the DNA. The data hold roughly 7,500 clones, with over 70% observed a single time. Per germline, CDR1 KGHDR and CDR2 SFDVKD. The CDR3 is 17 residues long. Trimming cost V 3 bases and J 5 bases; bases outside gene matches: 11. The chain combines TRBV24-1 with TRBJ2-2; 7 nucleotides line up with TRBD1. The sequenced sample was peripheral blood. The source is a human donor in a cohort sampled during active COVID-19. The DNA of the CDR3 is TGTGCCACCAGTGATCCCACAGGGGCCCCCTGGACCGGGGAGCTGTTTTTT. Its protein product is CATSDPTGAPWTGELFF.